Shown below are 15 T cell receptor beta chains from a single sample sequenced in a study of breast tumors, draining lymph nodes, adjacent tissues. The lymph nodes were axillary draining lymph nodes from breast cancer patients. TCRdb itself ran the multiplex PCR reads through MiXCR, one entry per CDR3 protein. The repertoire holds around 130,000 distinct CDR3 sequences, with 21% as singletons. What was sequenced was axillary lymph node tissue. The source of these receptors is a female donor with breast cancer. Some clones in this sample may be carry-over from other donors' samples.

This clonotype occurred once. An end of the junction differs from the germline gene, which may be a read error. The chain carries TRBV25-1 and TRBJ2-3, with 10 bases matching TRBD2. This CDR3 spans 15 amino acids. Germline-derived CDR1 and CDR2 are MGHDK and SYGVNS. CDR3 protein: CASSSLAGVTDTRYF. For the CDR3, the DNA is TGTGCCAGCAGTTCGCTAGCGGGAGTCACAGATACGCGGTATTTT. The whole variable domain, remainder taken from reference TRBV25-1 and TRBJ2-3, is EADIYQTPRYLVIGTGKKITLECSQTMGHDKMYWYQQDPGMELHLIHYSYGVNSTEKGDLSSESTVSRIRTEHFPLTLESARPSHTSQYLCASSSLAGVTDTRYFGPGTRLTVL.

The sample holds many counts of this clonotype. The rearrangement links TRBV15 to TRBJ2-3; the match to TRBD2 covers 7 bases. The CDR3 extends over 17 amino acids. V dropped 0 bases and J dropped 3; count of bases not matched to a gene: 9. Germline V gene sequence: CDR1 LNHNV, CDR2 YYDKDF (reference sequence). The CDR3 is CATSRDPTGGLTDTQYF. The DNA of the CDR3 is TGTGCCACCAGCAGAGACCCCACGGGAGGTCTGACAGATACGCAGTATTTT.

This clonotype was found many times. The chain recombines TRBV27 with TRBJ1-6; 8 nucleotides line up with TRBD1. Germline V gene data show CDR1 as MNHEY and CDR2 as SMNVEV (reference sequence). With V trimmed by 5 bases and J by 6 bases, 12 bases remained unmatched. The CDR3 consists of 17 residues. The chain's CDR3 is CASSTLGQGSSNSPLHF. The CDR3 nucleotides are TGTGCCAGCAGTACCCTAGGACAGGGAAGTTCTAATTCACCCCTCCACTTT.

Comment on this clonotype: With a much larger clone just one base away, this may be a read error. V gene TRBV6-7 combines with J gene TRBJ2-1; 14 positions match TRBD2. TRBV6-7 falls under the ORF class, with uncertain function. V was clipped by 0 bases and J by 12 bases; unmatched bases: 7. The CDR3 loop spans 16 amino acids. For the CDR3, the DNA is TGTGCCAGCAGTTACTCGGGACTAGCGGGAGTCATCGGGCAGTTCTTC. Protein: CASSYSGLAGVIGQFF.

This clonotype was found many times. The chain is built from TRBV30 and TRBJ2-7; 9 nucleotides match TRBD2. V lost 4 bases and J lost 0; bases outside the gene matches: 4. The CDR3 totals 14 residues. Germline assignment: CDR1 GTSNPN and CDR2 SVGIG (reference sequence). CDR3 nucleotides: TGTGCCTGGAAGTATAGCGGGAGCTCCTACGAGCAGTACTTC. Translated, it gives CAWKYSGSSYEQYF.

In this sample, this clonotype turned up many times. The chain combines TRBV7-8 with TRBJ1-5; D is undetermined. Deletions cut 1 base from V and 3 bases from J, with 16 bases between. Germline CDR1 SGHVS, CDR2 FQNEAQ. The CDR3 totals 17 residues. CDR3 sequence (DNA): TGTGCCAGCAGCTTAGGGTTGGGTCGGCACTTCAATCAGCCCCAGCATTTT. This translates into CASSLGLGRHFNQPQHF. The complete variable domain, with remaining parts taken from reference TRBV7-8 and TRBJ1-5, reads GAGVSQSPRYKVAKRGQDVALRCDPISGHVSLFWYQQALGQGPEFLTYFQNEAQLDKSGLPSDRFFAERPEGSVSTLKIQRTQQEDSAVYLCASSLGLGRHFNQPQHFGDGTRLSIL.

A few counts support this clonotype. This could be a read error, since a much larger clone is one nucleotide away. This sequence joins TRBV12-3 or TRBV12-4 and TRBJ2-1; 9 nucleotides agree with TRBD2. The CDR3 consists of 15 residues. The CDR3 DNA reads TGTGCCGGCAGTTTAGCGGGAGCCAACTACAATGAGCAGTTCTTC. The encoded protein is CAGSLAGANYNEQFF.

Remarks on this clonotype: A single base separates this from a much larger clone, so it may be a read error. The chain is built from TRBV18 and TRBJ2-7, with D maybe TRBD1 (5 bases). CDR3 length: 15 residues. CDR1 and CDR2 from the germline V gene are KGHSH and LQKENI. The CDR3 DNA is TGTGCCAGCTCACTCGAACAGGATTCCTCCTGCGAGCGGTACTTC. Its protein product is CASSLEQDSSCERYF.

This clonotype showed up just a few times. This chain links TRBV11-2 with TRBJ1-2; 7 positions agree with TRBD1. Per germline, CDR1 SGHAT and CDR2 FQNNGV. After removal of 3 bases from V and 6 bases from J, the junction contained 7 bases not matched to a gene. The CDR3 has 14 amino acids. In DNA form, the CDR3 reads TGTGCCAGCAGCTTCGGGGGGCAGGGGGATGGCTACACCTTC. Protein: CASSFGGQGDGYTF.

This clonotype was counted only a few times. The rearrangement links TRBV30 to TRBJ1-5; D call uncertain. Germline CDR1 is GTSNPN and CDR2 is SVGIG (reference sequence). The CDR3 is made up of 15 amino acids. The V end lost 0 bases, the J end lost 0 bases, and 9 bases lay between the germline ends. This chain's CDR3 is CAWSVPDYSNQPQHF. The CDR3 DNA sequence: TGTGCCTGGAGTGTCCCCGATTATAGCAATCAGCCCCAGCATTTT.

This clonotype has ten or more counts. The chain couples TRBV9 to TRBJ2-1, with D perhaps TRBD2 (5 bases). Germline V gene lookup returns CDR1 SGDLS and CDR2 YYNGEE. V was pared by 3 bases and J by 4 bases, with 11 bases between. CDR3 size: 14 residues. In DNA form, the CDR3 reads TGTGCCAGCAGCGCTGCTAGCCAGTACAATGAGCAGTTCTTC. It specifies CASSAASQYNEQFF.

This clonotype came up many times. In DNA, the CDR3 is TGCAGTGCTAGATCCAGCCCCGGGGAGCTGTTTTTT. Translated, it gives CSARSSPGELFF. The genes are TRBV20-1 and TRBJ2-2, with unresolved D. The length of the CDR3 is 12 residues. The germline gives CDR1 DFQATT, CDR2 SNEGSKA (reference sequence). V was clipped by 2 bases and J by 6 bases, with 7 bases between them.

In its sample, this clonotype was seen many times. J is TRBJ2-1 and V is TRBV10-1, with TRBD2 as a possible D gene (6 bases). Per germline, CDR1 WNHNN and CDR2 SYGVQD (reference sequence). The CDR3 runs 15 residues. Between the trimmed V and J ends, which lost 4 bases and 0 bases, there was a span of 10 bases. The CDR3 DNA is TGCGCCAGCAGTGGGACTACCGGCTCCTACAATGAGCAGTTCTTC. It specifies CASSGTTGSYNEQFF.

As concerns this clonotype: A much larger clone lies a single base off, so this may be a read error. The chain carries TRBV14 and TRBJ2-6; weak D call: TRBD1 (6 bases). The CDR3 is 14 residues long. Germline V gene sequence: CDR1 SGHDN, CDR2 FVKESK. The chain's CDR3 is CAISHIRGANVLTF. The CDR3 DNA is TGTGCCATCAGCCATATCAGGGGTGCCAACGTCCTGACTTTC.

This clonotype was seen repeatedly, ten times or more. J is TRBJ1-6 and V is TRBV11-2, with 9 bases that match TRBD1. Trimming took 3 bases from V and 14 from J; bases not matched to a gene: 11. There are 15 residues in the CDR3. Germline V gene sequence: CDR1 SGHAT, CDR2 FQNNGV. The CDR3 region is CASSLTGGPMGTLHF. The CDR3 nucleotides read TGTGCCAGCAGCTTGACAGGGGGACCGATGGGAACCCTCCACTTT. The full variable domain, with the rest looked up from reference TRBV11-2 and TRBJ1-6, is EAGVAQSPRYKIIEKRQSVAFWCNPISGHATLYWYQQILGQGPKLLIQFQNNGVVDDSQLPKDRFSAERLKGVDSTLKIQPAKLEDSAVYLCASSLTGGPMGTLHFGNGTRLTVT.